Presented here are 19 T cell receptor beta chains from one specimen sequenced in a study of blood T cell repertoires in COVID-19. Only in-frame clones appear in the TCRdb table, and some are missing; sequencing was by immunoSEQ multiplex PCR. The table shows some 230,000 clones, with roughly 81% occurring only once. What was sequenced was peripheral blood. The receptors were gathered from a man aged 40-49 years with acute or convalescent COVID-19.

This clone was detected a few times. V gene TRBV6-5 combines with J gene TRBJ1-2; 10 bases match TRBD1. Germline V gene data show CDR1 as MNHEY and CDR2 as SVGAGI. There are 14 residues in the CDR3. Trimming at V came to 7 bases and at J to 8 bases, leaving 10 bases not matched to a gene. CDR3 loop: CASMRTGGIEGYTF. The CDR3 nucleotides are TGTGCCAGCATGAGGACAGGGGGGATTGAGGGCTACACCTTC.

This CDR3 reads CASSLAWSVNTEAFF. The CDR3 DNA reads as TGCGCCAGCAGCTTGGCCTGGTCGGTGAACACTGAAGCTTTCTTT. The chain joins TRBV5-1 to TRBJ1-1; D ambiguous. CDR1 SGHRS and CDR2 YFSETQ come from the germline V gene. Trimming shortened V by 0 bases and J by 0 bases, and 9 bases separated the two germline ends. CDR3 size: 15 residues. The variable domain in full, with the rest retrieved from reference TRBV5-1 and TRBJ1-1, is KAGVTQTPRYLIKTRGQQVTLSCSPISGHRSVSWYQQTPGQGLQFLFEYFSETQRNKGNFPGRFSGRQFSNSRSEMNVSTLELGDSALYLCASSLAWSVNTEAFFGQGTRLTVV.

This chain joins TRBV10-3 and TRBJ1-1; D is possibly TRBD1 (5 bases). V was trimmed by 0 bases and J by 4 bases, leaving 15 bases between them. CDR3 length: 16 residues. Per the germline V gene, CDR1 is ENHRY and CDR2 is SYGVKD. The CDR3 spells CAISESPQGSVTEAFF. The CDR3 nucleotides are TGTGCCATCAGTGAGTCACCCCAGGGTTCCGTCACTGAAGCTTTCTTT.

The chain couples TRBV7-8 to TRBJ1-4; TRBD1 might be the D (5 bases). The CDR3 is 13 residues long. The germline CDR1 and CDR2 sequences are SGHVS and FQNEAQ. V lost 5 bases and J 8 bases, leaving 12 bases between the germline ends. The CDR3 bases are TGTGCCAGCAGCCCAGGGTTTTCCGAAAAACTGTTTTTT. It codes for CASSPGFSEKLFF.

The rearrangement links TRBV5-1 to TRBJ2-3; TRBD1 aligns across 7 bases. The CDR3 spans 14 residues. Germline lookup yields CDR1 SGHRS and CDR2 YFSETQ. V gave up 3 bases and J gave up 5 bases; unmatched junction bases: 6. This CDR3 reads CASSYGQAGDTQYF. In nucleotides, the CDR3 is TGCGCCAGCAGCTACGGACAGGCGGGAGATACGCAGTATTTT.

This chain links TRBV24-1 with TRBJ1-1, with TRBD1 identical over 8 bases. Germline trimming cut 5 bases from V and 1 base from J; bases unmatched to any gene: 8. Germline V gene data show CDR1 as KGHDR and CDR2 as SFDVKD. The CDR3 length is 16 residues. The CDR3 protein is CATSGGGGTGNTEAFF. Here the CDR3 DNA reads TGTGCCACCAGTGGAGGAGGGGGGACAGGGAACACTGAAGCTTTCTTT.

This clone was observed once. V is TRBV12-3 or TRBV12-4 and J is TRBJ2-7; 9 positions agree with TRBD2. CDR3 length: 13 residues. V gave up 2 bases and J gave up 5 bases; unmatched junction bases: 1. The CDR3 DNA reads TGTGCCAGCAGTTTACTAGCGGGGAACGAGCAGTACTTC. Protein product: CASSLLAGNEQYF.

In its sample, this clone was seen a few times. V usage is TRBV9 and J usage is TRBJ1-1, with D maybe TRBD1 (5 bases). The V end lost 4 bases, the J end lost 5 bases, and 15 bases lay between the germline ends. The germline V gene encodes CDR1 SGDLS and CDR2 YYNGEE. The CDR3 runs 14 residues. CDR3 DNA sequence: TGTGCCAGCAGCCCCAACTCAAAGGGGACTGAAGCTTTCTTT. It codes for CASSPNSKGTEAFF.

The gene calls are TRBV15 and TRBJ2-7; D uncertain. The V gene's germline CDR1 is LNHNV and CDR2 YYDKDF (reference sequence). This CDR3 has 14 amino acids. V lost 3 bases, J lost 2 bases, and 11 bases lay in between. The CDR3 reads CATSSDINTYEQYF. CDR3 nucleotide sequence: TGTGCCACCAGCAGCGACATCAACACCTACGAGCAGTACTTC.

The chain employs TRBV2 and TRBJ2-2, with a possible D match to TRBD1 (6 bases). Looked up from germline, CDR1 is SNHLY and CDR2 is FYNNEI. The CDR3 length is 14 residues. V dropped 6 bases and J dropped 0 bases, with 8 bases sitting between them. CDR3 region: CASSGTPNTGELFF. The CDR3 nucleotides read TGTGCCAGCAGCGGGACACCGAACACCGGGGAGCTGTTTTTT.

The rearrangement uses TRBV2 and TRBJ1-1; D possibly corresponds to TRBD1 (5 bases). Germline lookup yields CDR1 SNHLY and CDR2 FYNNEI. V was shortened by 4 bases and J by 2 bases, with 14 bases between the two germline ends. The CDR3 is 15 amino acids. In nucleotides, the CDR3 is TGTGCCAGCAGTGCGGATAGCGGGGGTAACACTGAAGCTTTCTTT. Its protein product is CASSADSGGNTEAFF.

The rearrangement uses TRBV5-6 and TRBJ2-1; TRBD1 matches at 10 bases. Unmatched junction bases numbered 11, after V lost 7 bases and J lost 1 base. CDR1 SGHDT and CDR2 YYEEEE come from the germline V gene. CDR3 length: 17 residues. In nucleotides, the CDR3 is TGTGCCAGCCAGTTGGAGACAGGGGGCTATTCCTACAATGAGCAGTTCTTC. It yields the protein CASQLETGGYSYNEQFF.

This clone was recorded once. The gene calls are TRBV7-2 and TRBJ2-2; weak D call: TRBD2 (5 bases). The V gene's germline CDR1 is SGHTA and CDR2 FQGNSA. V was clipped by 1 base and J by 5 bases, with 8 bases between them. The CDR3 spans 14 residues. The CDR3 region has the DNA TGTGCCAGCAGCTTAGTAGGCGGGACCGGGGAGCTGTTTTTT. This codes for CASSLVGGTGELFF. Combining the CDR3 with reference TRBV7-2 and TRBJ2-2 gives the whole variable domain GAGVSQSPSNKVTEKGKDVELRCDPISGHTALYWYRQSLGQGLEFLIYFQGNSAPDKSGLPSDRFSAERTGGSVSTLTIQRTQQEDSAVYLCASSLVGGTGELFFGEGSRLTVL.

This clone was counted between two and nine times. V usage is TRBV2 and J usage is TRBJ1-3; TRBD1 matches at 10 bases. The V gene end was trimmed by 5 bases and the J gene end by 8 bases; junction bases not matched to a gene: 9. The germline V gene has CDR1 SNHLY and CDR2 FYNNEI. The CDR3 extends over 15 amino acids. This CDR3 reads CASSTGQGSGYTIYF. The CDR3 nucleotides read TGTGCCAGCAGTACGGGACAGGGGTCGGGATACACCATATATTTT.

The chain combines TRBV18 with TRBJ1-1, with 7 bases fitting TRBD1. The CDR3 extends over 14 amino acids. Trimming removed 6 bases from V and 1 base from J; junction bases left unmatched: 5. The germline V gene encodes CDR1 KGHSH and CDR2 LQKENI. The CDR3 DNA reads TGTGCCAGCTCCGGGACAGCCCAGAACACTGAAGCTTTCTTT. Translating gives CASSGTAQNTEAFF.

This clone turned up a few times. V gene TRBV6-5 combines with J gene TRBJ1-1; unclear D gene. CDR1 and CDR2 (germline): MNHEY, SVGAGI. The CDR3 length is 13 residues. Trimming left V 0 bases short and J 10 bases short, with 12 bases between. The CDR3 coding sequence is TGTGCCAGCAGTTACTCGACTCCACCGATAGCTTTCTTT. Translated: CASSYSTPPIAFF.

This chain uses TRBV15 with TRBJ1-6, with D hard to call. The V end lost 0 bases, the J end lost 6 bases, and 15 bases lay between the germline ends. Germline-derived CDR1 and CDR2 are LNHNV and YYDKDF (reference sequence). The CDR3 length is 17 residues. The DNA for the CDR3 is TGTGCCACCAGCAGAGAAGATCTAACAGCTGTTAATTCACCCCTCCACTTT. It translates to CATSREDLTAVNSPLHF.

This clone was seen a single time. The rearrangement joins TRBV15 to TRBJ2-5; 8 bases line up with TRBD2. V shed 0 bases and J 1 base; nucleotides not matched to a gene: 10. CDR1 is LNHNV and CDR2 is YYDKDF in the germline V gene (reference sequence). This CDR3 has 18 amino acids. CDR3 amino acids: CATSRDLGSGTSQETQYF. Written as DNA, the CDR3 is TGTGCCACCAGCAGAGATCTAGGGTCGGGGACTAGCCAAGAGACCCAGTACTTC. Together with reference TRBV15 and TRBJ2-5, the CDR3 gives the full variable domain: DAMVIQNPRYQVTQFGKPVTLSCSQTLNHNVMYWYQQKSSQAPKLLFHYYDKDFNNEADTPDNFQSRRPNTSFCFLDIRSPGLGDTAMYLCATSRDLGSGTSQETQYFGPGTRLLVL.

The chain couples TRBV20-1 to TRBJ1-2; 7 nucleotides agree with TRBD1. The germline gives CDR1 DFQATT, CDR2 SNEGSKA (reference sequence). This CDR3 contains 13 residues. The V segment lost 3 bases and the J segment 12 bases; nucleotides outside the gene matches: 13. The CDR3 region is CSASLSGTAVNTF. The CDR3 DNA sequence: TGCAGTGCTAGTTTATCCGGGACAGCCGTAAACACCTTC.